The next 7 T cell receptor beta chains were all read from a single sample in a study of shared clonotypes between healthy human individuals. Sequencing was performed with immunoSEQ multiplex PCR; in TCRdb, only in-frame clones are kept and a portion is missing. Of some 690,000 clones listed, 90% were seen once; the top ten hold about 34%. Sequenced sample: memory CD8+ T cells from PBMCs. The subset denotes: CD45RO+ cells pooled with CCR7-negative TemRA cells. All receptors come from a man aged 18-30 years in good health. Some clones in this sample may be carry-over from other donors' samples.

The CDR3 is CASRVGGGLYNEQFF. In DNA form, the CDR3 reads TGTGCCAGCAGGGTAGGCGGGGGTCTATACAATGAGCAGTTCTTC. V usage is TRBV27 and J usage is TRBJ2-1, with 7 bases fitting TRBD2. The V gene's germline CDR1 is MNHEY and CDR2 SMNVEV (reference sequence). With V trimmed by 6 bases and J by 4 bases, 9 bases remained unmatched. The length of the CDR3 is 15 residues.

The chain recombines TRBV28 with TRBJ1-4, with D maybe TRBD1 (5 bases). CDR3 length: 15 residues. V lost 4 bases, J lost 4 bases, and 13 bases lay in between. Germline V gene sequence: CDR1 MDHEN, CDR2 SYDVKM. CDR3 in DNA: TGTGCCAGCAGTTCCCCGAGGGACTTTAATGAAAAACTGTTTTTT. Protein sequence: CASSSPRDFNEKLFF.

The chain couples TRBV5-4 to TRBJ2-1; no firm D call. The CDR3 loop spans 13 amino acids. Trimming pared 0 bases from V and 1 base from J, leaving 2 bases between. Germline lookup yields CDR1 SGHNT and CDR2 YYREEE (reference sequence). CDR3 coding DNA: TGTGCCAGCAGCTTGGGGTCCTACAATGAGCAGTTCTTC. This encodes CASSLGSYNEQFF. The variable domain in full, with the rest retrieved from reference TRBV5-4 and TRBJ2-1, is ETGVTQSPTHLIKTRGQQVTLRCSSQSGHNTVSWYQQALGQGPQFIFQYYREEENGRGNFPPRFSGLQFPNYSSELNVNALELDDSALYLCASSLGSYNEQFFGPGTRLTVL.

This chain joins TRBV7-9 and TRBJ2-7, with TRBD2 as a possible D gene (6 bases). Germline V gene lookup returns CDR1 SEHNR and CDR2 FQNEAQ (reference sequence). The ends were cut back, 1 base at V and 2 bases at J, with 12 bases in the middle. The CDR3 is made up of 15 amino acids. The CDR3 region has the DNA TGTGCCAGCAGCTTAGAGTACGCGGGAACCTACGAGCAGTACTTC. This encodes CASSLEYAGTYEQYF.

The genes are TRBV6-4 and TRBJ1-1; D unclear. V lost 0 bases to trimming and J lost 0 bases, with 17 bases between them. CDR1 and CDR2 (germline): MRHNA, SNTAGT. The CDR3 sequence is 18 residues long. In DNA, the CDR3 is TGTGCCAGCAGTGACTCGTCCCGCCTAAGGACCATGAACACTGAAGCTTTCTTT. Amino acid sequence: CASSDSSRLRTMNTEAFF.

This chain connects TRBV9 to TRBJ2-3; 10 bases line up with TRBD2. J lost 3 bases, V lost 3 bases, and 10 bases had no gene match. Germline values: CDR1 SGDLS, CDR2 YYNGEE. The CDR3 is 17 amino acids. CDR3 DNA: TGTGCCAGCAGCGCCCCCCAAGCGGGAGGGGAGACAGATACGCAGTATTTT. Residues: CASSAPQAGGETDTQYF.

This chain joins TRBV29-1 and TRBJ2-1; D may correspond to TRBD1 or TRBD2 (6 bases each). With 7 bases removed from V and 7 bases from J, the gap between germline ends came to 23 bases. Germline V gene lookup returns CDR1 SQVTM and CDR2 ANQGSEA. The CDR3 runs 15 residues. The CDR3 reads CSGSLLGGANNEQFF. The CDR3, as DNA: TGCAGCGGGTCCCTCTTGGGGGGCGCGAATAATGAGCAGTTCTTC.